This T cell receptor beta chain emerged from a study of Graves' ophthalmopathy and Graves' hyperthyroidism. This clonotype has a count of ten or more. Amplification of TCR beta CDR3 regions used RNA transcripts. Second-round multiplex PCR came after first-round RT-PCR with HTBI primers. From the multiplex PCR reads, TCRdb called clonotypes with MiXCR, one entry per CDR3 protein. The table has around 590,000 distinct CDR3 sequences, about 35% seen once. The CDR3 spans 21 residues. CDR1 and CDR2 (germline): SGHVS, FNYEAQ. Trimming removed 1 base at V and 0 bases at J, with 27 bases between. The chain employs TRBV7-6 and TRBJ1-1; the D gene is possibly TRBD1 (5 bases). The TCR originated in an adult man with Graves' hyperthyroidism. Sequencing was done on a sample of peripheral blood or thyroid tissue (not recorded which). For the CDR3, the DNA is TGTGCCAGCAGCTTAGGAGGCAGGGCAGTGCTCATTCCACGAATGAACACTGAAGCTTTCTTT. Translated: CASSLGGRAVLIPRMNTEAFF.